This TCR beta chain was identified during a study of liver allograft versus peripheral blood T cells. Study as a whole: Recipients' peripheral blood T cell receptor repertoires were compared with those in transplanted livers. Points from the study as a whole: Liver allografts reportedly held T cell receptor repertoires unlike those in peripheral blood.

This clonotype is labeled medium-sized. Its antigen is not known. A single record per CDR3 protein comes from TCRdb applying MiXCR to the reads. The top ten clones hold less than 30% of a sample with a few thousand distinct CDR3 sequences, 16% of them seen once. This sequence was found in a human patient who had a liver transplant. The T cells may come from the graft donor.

The CDR3 coding sequence is TGTGCCTCCCAGGGGGCGCAAGGAAATGAGCAGTTCTTC. Encoded protein: CASQGAQGNEQFF. The rearrangement links TRBV7-9 to TRBJ2-1; 8 bases agree with TRBD1. CDR1 is SEHNR, CDR2 FQNEAQ, per germline (reference sequence). V gave up 11 bases and J gave up 7 bases; unmatched junction bases: 10. The CDR3 is 13 amino acids.